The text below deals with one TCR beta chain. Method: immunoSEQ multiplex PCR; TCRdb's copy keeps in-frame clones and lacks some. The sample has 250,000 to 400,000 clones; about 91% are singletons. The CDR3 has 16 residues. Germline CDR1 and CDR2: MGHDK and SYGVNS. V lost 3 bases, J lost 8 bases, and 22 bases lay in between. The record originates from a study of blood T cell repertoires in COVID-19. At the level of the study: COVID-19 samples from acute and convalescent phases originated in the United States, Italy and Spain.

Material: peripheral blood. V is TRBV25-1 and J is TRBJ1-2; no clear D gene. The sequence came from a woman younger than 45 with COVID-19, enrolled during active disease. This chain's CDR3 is CASSDYHEGRKEGYTF. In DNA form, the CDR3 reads TGTGCCAGCAGTGATTATCACGAGGGCAGGAAAGAGGGCTACACCTTC.